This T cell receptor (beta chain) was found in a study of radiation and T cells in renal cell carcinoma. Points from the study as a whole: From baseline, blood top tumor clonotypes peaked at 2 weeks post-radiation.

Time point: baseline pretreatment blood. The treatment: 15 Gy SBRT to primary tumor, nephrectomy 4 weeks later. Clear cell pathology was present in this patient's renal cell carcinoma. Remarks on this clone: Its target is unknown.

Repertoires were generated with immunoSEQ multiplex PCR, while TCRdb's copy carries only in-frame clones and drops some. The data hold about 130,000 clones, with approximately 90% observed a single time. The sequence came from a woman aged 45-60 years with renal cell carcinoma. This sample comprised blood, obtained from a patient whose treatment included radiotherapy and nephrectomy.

Written as DNA, the CDR3 is TGTGCCAGCAGTACGTCACAGGGTCTGTATGAAAAACTGTTTTTT. It codes for CASSTSQGLYEKLFF. The rearrangement links TRBV27 to TRBJ1-4; maybe TRBD1 (6 bases). V was shortened by 5 bases and J by 6 bases, with 16 bases between the two germline ends. Germline lookup yields CDR1 MNHEY and CDR2 SMNVEV (reference sequence). This CDR3 has 15 residues.